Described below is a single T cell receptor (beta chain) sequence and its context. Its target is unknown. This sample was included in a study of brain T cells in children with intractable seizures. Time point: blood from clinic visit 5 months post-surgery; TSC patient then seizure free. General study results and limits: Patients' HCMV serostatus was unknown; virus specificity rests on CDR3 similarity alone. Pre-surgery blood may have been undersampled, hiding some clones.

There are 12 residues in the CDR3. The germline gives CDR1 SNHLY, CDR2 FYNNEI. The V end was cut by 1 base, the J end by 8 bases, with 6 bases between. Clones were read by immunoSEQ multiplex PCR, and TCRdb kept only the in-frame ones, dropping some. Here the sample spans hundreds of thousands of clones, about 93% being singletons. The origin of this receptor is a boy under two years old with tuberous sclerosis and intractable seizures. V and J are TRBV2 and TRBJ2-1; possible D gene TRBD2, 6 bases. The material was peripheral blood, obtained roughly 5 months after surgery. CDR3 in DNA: TGTGCCAGCAGTGAAGGCGGGGATGAGCAGTTCTTC. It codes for CASSEGGDEQFF.